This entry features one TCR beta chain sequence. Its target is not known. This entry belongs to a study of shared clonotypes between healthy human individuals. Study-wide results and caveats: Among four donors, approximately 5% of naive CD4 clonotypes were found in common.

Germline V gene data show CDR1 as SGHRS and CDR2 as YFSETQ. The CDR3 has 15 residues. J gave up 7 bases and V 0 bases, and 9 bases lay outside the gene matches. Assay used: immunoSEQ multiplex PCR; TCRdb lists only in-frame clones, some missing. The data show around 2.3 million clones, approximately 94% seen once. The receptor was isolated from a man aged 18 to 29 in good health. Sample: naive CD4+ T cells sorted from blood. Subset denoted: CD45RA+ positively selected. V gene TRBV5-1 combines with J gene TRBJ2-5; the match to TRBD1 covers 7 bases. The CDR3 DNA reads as TGCGCCAGCAGCTTGGGAGGGGACAGTCAGGGGACCCAGTACTTC. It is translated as CASSLGGDSQGTQYF.